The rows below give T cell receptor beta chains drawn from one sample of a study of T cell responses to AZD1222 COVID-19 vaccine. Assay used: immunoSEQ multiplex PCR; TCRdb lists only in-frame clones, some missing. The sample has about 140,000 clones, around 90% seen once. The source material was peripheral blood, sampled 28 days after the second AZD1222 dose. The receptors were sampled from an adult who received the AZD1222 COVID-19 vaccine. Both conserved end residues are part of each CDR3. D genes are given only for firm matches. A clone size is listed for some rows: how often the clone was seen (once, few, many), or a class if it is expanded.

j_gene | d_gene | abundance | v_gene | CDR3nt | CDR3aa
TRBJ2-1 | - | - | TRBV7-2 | TGTGCCAGCAGCGCTACACTGAGCTACAATGAGCAGTTCTTC | CASSATLSYNEQFF
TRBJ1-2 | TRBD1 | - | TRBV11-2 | TGTGCCAGCAGTAAGGGGGCGTCGAACCCCAACTATGGCTACACCTTC | CASSKGASNPNYGYTF
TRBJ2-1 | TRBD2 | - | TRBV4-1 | TGCGCCAGCAGCCAGCCAATAGCGGGAGGTTCCTACAATGAGCAGTTCTTC | CASSQPIAGGSYNEQFF
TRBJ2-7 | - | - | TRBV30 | TGTGCCTGGAGCGAAGGAGGGGGAATGCTCTACGAGCAGTACTTC | CAWSEGGGMLYEQYF
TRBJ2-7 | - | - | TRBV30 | TGTGCCTGGGGGGGGTCAGGCTACGAGCAGTACTTC | CAWGGSGYEQYF
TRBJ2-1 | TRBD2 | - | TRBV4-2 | TGTGCCAGCAGCTCACGGACTAGCGGCTCGTCCGGCTCCTACAATGAGCAGTTCTTC | CASSSRTSGSSGSYNEQFF
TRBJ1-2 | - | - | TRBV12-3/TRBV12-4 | TGTGCCAGCAGTTCCGGGGAGGGCTACACCTTC | CASSSGEGYTF
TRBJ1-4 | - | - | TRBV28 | TGTGCCAGCAGTCGCGGAAAACTGTTTTTT | CASSRGKLFF
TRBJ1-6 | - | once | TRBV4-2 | TGTGCCAGCAGCCAAGAACAGCGGGGGCATTCACCCCTCCACTTT | CASSQEQRGHSPLHF
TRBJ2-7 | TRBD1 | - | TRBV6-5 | TGTGCCAGCAGTTACTCACCCTCCGGACAGGTTGTCGAGCAGTACTTC | CASSYSPSGQVVEQYF